This is a list of T cell receptor beta chains from one sample in a study of cytomegalovirus exposure and HLA in healthy donors. The method was immunoSEQ multiplex PCR; TCRdb's version includes in-frame clones alone and lacks a portion of them. Among fewer than 200,000 clones listed, around 84% were seen once. Sequencing was performed on PBMCs. These receptors were taken from a young man in good health and CMV-seropositive. Both conserved end residues are part of each CDR3. Each record gives: J gene, V gene, clone size, D gene, CDR3 DNA, CDR3 protein. The D gene is left open where the match is weak. The size entry is marked missing in some rows and otherwise reads once, few, many or a size class.

j_gene: TRBJ2-2
v_gene: TRBV7-3
abundance: -
d_gene: -
CDR3nt: TGTGCCAGCAGTTATACCGGGACAAACACCGGGGAGCTGTTTTTT
CDR3aa: CASSYTGTNTGELFF

j_gene: TRBJ2-7
v_gene: TRBV28
abundance: once
d_gene: TRBD1
CDR3nt: TGTGCCAGCAGTTTACCCCCCTACTTGGCTCAGGGGGCTTTCTACGAGCAGTACTTC
CDR3aa: CASSLPPYLAQGAFYEQYF

j_gene: TRBJ2-7
v_gene: TRBV4-1
abundance: -
d_gene: -
CDR3nt: TGTGCCAGCAGCCAAGATCGGAGCAGCTCCTACGAGCAGTACTTC
CDR3aa: CASSQDRSSSYEQYF

j_gene: TRBJ2-5
v_gene: TRBV19
abundance: -
d_gene: TRBD2
CDR3nt: TGTGCCAGTAGTCCCGACTGGAGCGGGGATAACCAAGAGACCCAGTACTTC
CDR3aa: CASSPDWSGDNQETQYF

j_gene: TRBJ2-7
v_gene: TRBV6-6
abundance: -
d_gene: -
CDR3nt: TGTGCCAGCAGGGAGAAAAGCTCCTACGAGCAGTACTTC
CDR3aa: CASREKSSYEQYF

j_gene: TRBJ2-3
v_gene: TRBV29-1
abundance: -
d_gene: -
CDR3nt: TGCAGCGTTGAAGCCGACCGGCAGGGTAGCACAGATACGCAGTATTTT
CDR3aa: CSVEADRQGSTDTQYF

j_gene: TRBJ1-2
v_gene: TRBV30
abundance: few
d_gene: -
CDR3nt: TGTGCCTGGAGTAGACAGGCCTCCTATGGCTACACCTTC
CDR3aa: CAWSRQASYGYTF

j_gene: TRBJ2-7
v_gene: TRBV28
abundance: few
d_gene: TRBD2
CDR3nt: TGTGCCAGCAGACGGACTAGCGGGGCCTACGAGCAGTACTTC
CDR3aa: CASRRTSGAYEQYF

j_gene: TRBJ2-7
v_gene: TRBV12-5
abundance: -
d_gene: -
CDR3nt: TGTGCTAGTGGTTTAGGGACTTCGTGGGAGCAGTACTTC
CDR3aa: CASGLGTSWEQYF

j_gene: TRBJ1-2
v_gene: TRBV27
abundance: -
d_gene: -
CDR3nt: TGTGCCAGCAGGGGGTGGGCCACGGACACTCGGGGCTACACCTTC
CDR3aa: CASRGWATDTRGYTF

j_gene: TRBJ1-2
v_gene: TRBV9
abundance: -
d_gene: -
CDR3nt: TGTGCCAGCAGCGCCTCAAGTCCGACAGCTTCCTATGGCTACACCTTC
CDR3aa: CASSASSPTASYGYTF

j_gene: TRBJ2-7
v_gene: TRBV27
abundance: few
d_gene: -
CDR3nt: TGTGCCAGCAGTCCTCCACCGACCTCTGGGGGCATACGCAGCTACGAGCAGTACTTC
CDR3aa: CASSPPPTSGGIRSYEQYF

j_gene: TRBJ2-1
v_gene: TRBV7-2
abundance: -
d_gene: -
CDR3nt: TGTGCCAGCAGCTTATCCCCTCTCTCCTACAATGAGCAGTTCTTC
CDR3aa: CASSLSPLSYNEQFF

j_gene: TRBJ1-5
v_gene: TRBV2
abundance: once
d_gene: -
CDR3nt: TGTGCCAGTCTCCGCGAACAGGGTCGCCAGCCCCAGCATTTT
CDR3aa: CASLREQGRQPQHF

j_gene: TRBJ2-7
v_gene: TRBV6-5
abundance: -
d_gene: TRBD2
CDR3nt: TGTGCCAGCAGTTTAACTAGCGGGAGTTCCTACGAGCAGTACTTC
CDR3aa: CASSLTSGSSYEQYF

j_gene: TRBJ2-3
v_gene: TRBV28
abundance: -
d_gene: -
CDR3nt: TGTGCCAGCAGTTTAGGGCAGGCCACAGATACGCAGTATTTT
CDR3aa: CASSLGQATDTQYF

j_gene: TRBJ1-2
v_gene: TRBV25-1
abundance: -
d_gene: -
CDR3nt: TGTGCCAGCAGGACAGCTAACTATGGCTACACCTTC
CDR3aa: CASRTANYGYTF

j_gene: TRBJ2-2
v_gene: TRBV5-6
abundance: many
d_gene: TRBD1
CDR3nt: TGTGCCAGCGGGACAGGGGAGAGCACCGGGGAGCTGTTTTTT
CDR3aa: CASGTGESTGELFF

j_gene: TRBJ1-2
v_gene: TRBV4-1
abundance: once
d_gene: -
CDR3nt: TGCGCCAGCAGCCAAGGGCCAGGTTTGTTCTATGGCTACACCTTC
CDR3aa: CASSQGPGLFYGYTF

j_gene: TRBJ2-7
v_gene: TRBV6-1
abundance: many
d_gene: -
CDR3nt: TGTGCCAGCAGTGAAGCCCAAAGCACCGGACACCTGAACTACGAGCAGTACTTC
CDR3aa: CASSEAQSTGHLNYEQYF

j_gene: TRBJ2-2
v_gene: TRBV9
abundance: -
d_gene: -
CDR3nt: TGTGCCAGCAGTTCAGGGGGGTTGAACACCGGGGAGCTGTTTTTT
CDR3aa: CASSSGGLNTGELFF

j_gene: TRBJ2-3
v_gene: TRBV28
abundance: -
d_gene: -
CDR3nt: TGTGCCAGCAGAGCCAGGGGCACAGATACGCAGTATTTT
CDR3aa: CASRARGTDTQYF

j_gene: TRBJ2-3
v_gene: TRBV5-1
abundance: once
d_gene: TRBD2
CDR3nt: TGCGCCAGCAGCAGTACTAGCGGGGGAAGCACAGATACGCAGTATTTT
CDR3aa: CASSSTSGGSTDTQYF

j_gene: TRBJ2-7
v_gene: TRBV5-5
abundance: -
d_gene: -
CDR3nt: TGTGCCAGCAGTCTTACCCGAGCGACAGCCTACGAGCAGTACTTC
CDR3aa: CASSLTRATAYEQYF

j_gene: TRBJ1-1
v_gene: TRBV11-3
abundance: -
d_gene: -
CDR3nt: TGTGCCAGCAGCCACAGGGAGAGCACTGAAGCTTTCTTT
CDR3aa: CASSHRESTEAFF

j_gene: TRBJ2-1
v_gene: TRBV19
abundance: once
d_gene: TRBD2
CDR3nt: TGTGCCAGTAGTATAGCCGCGGGAGGGCCGGTTGAGCAGTTCTTC
CDR3aa: CASSIAAGGPVEQFF

j_gene: TRBJ2-7
v_gene: TRBV19
abundance: -
d_gene: TRBD1
CDR3nt: TGTGCCAGTAGTATAGACCCCCTCGGACAGGGCACCTACGAGCAGTACTTC
CDR3aa: CASSIDPLGQGTYEQYF

j_gene: TRBJ1-2
v_gene: TRBV28
abundance: -
d_gene: -
CDR3nt: TGTGCCAGCAGTTTGGCGGTTAACTATGGCTACACCTTC
CDR3aa: CASSLAVNYGYTF

j_gene: TRBJ2-5
v_gene: TRBV28
abundance: -
d_gene: -
CDR3nt: TGTGCCAGCAGTACCCTACGAGGGTACCAAGAGACCCAGTACTTC
CDR3aa: CASSTLRGYQETQYF

j_gene: TRBJ1-6
v_gene: TRBV2
abundance: -
d_gene: -
CDR3nt: TGTGCCAGCAAATCCAGGGTGGACTCACCCCTCCACTTT
CDR3aa: CASKSRVDSPLHF

j_gene: TRBJ2-1
v_gene: TRBV4-2
abundance: -
d_gene: TRBD2
CDR3nt: TGTGCCAGCAGCCAAGACCGTCGCGCTAGCGGGAAATACAATGAGCAGTTCTTC
CDR3aa: CASSQDRRASGKYNEQFF

j_gene: TRBJ1-5
v_gene: TRBV27
abundance: -
d_gene: TRBD1
CDR3nt: TGTGCCAGCAGTTCGCTCACAGGGGTAAGCAATCAGCCCCAGCATTTT
CDR3aa: CASSSLTGVSNQPQHF

j_gene: TRBJ2-3
v_gene: TRBV10-3
abundance: -
d_gene: -
CDR3nt: TGTGCCATCAGTGAGGTCGAGCGGTCCACAGATACGCAGTATTTT
CDR3aa: CAISEVERSTDTQYF

j_gene: TRBJ1-2
v_gene: TRBV10-3
abundance: -
d_gene: -
CDR3nt: TGTGCCATCAGTGGATCGACAGGCAACTATGGCTACACCTTC
CDR3aa: CAISGSTGNYGYTF

j_gene: TRBJ2-3
v_gene: TRBV29-1
abundance: -
d_gene: -
CDR3nt: TGCAGCGTTGTCCCTGAGACACCAGATACGCAGTATTTT
CDR3aa: CSVVPETPDTQYF

j_gene: TRBJ2-5
v_gene: TRBV11-3
abundance: -
d_gene: TRBD2
CDR3nt: TGTGCCAGCAGCTTAGGGCGGGACTACTACCAAGAGACCCAGTACTTC
CDR3aa: CASSLGRDYYQETQYF

j_gene: TRBJ2-2
v_gene: TRBV5-1
abundance: -
d_gene: TRBD2
CDR3nt: TGCGCCAGCAGCTTGTGGGGGAGGACTAGCGGCGGCACCGGGGAGCTGTTTTTT
CDR3aa: CASSLWGRTSGGTGELFF